This T cell receptor (beta chain) was sequenced in a study of control samples from healthy donors and cancer patients. CDR1 and CDR2 from the germline V gene are ENHRY and SYGVKD. V trimming: 6 bases; J trimming: 2 bases; junction bases outside the gene matches: 5. The CDR3 covers 14 residues. Profiled with immunoSEQ multiplex PCR; TCRdb holds only in-frame clones, not every one. This repertoire shows approximately 160,000 clones, about 94% found once; its top ten account for approximately 0.7%. The chain has TRBV10-3 and TRBJ1-1, with 8 bases lining up with TRBD1. Sequencing was carried out using blood. This TCR was recovered from a woman aged 30 to 39 in good health. DNA for the CDR3: TGTGCCATCAGCGACAGGGGCGGAAACACTGAAGCTTTCTTT. This sequence encodes CAISDRGGNTEAFF.